This entry features one TCR beta chain sequence. This clone was counted a single time. Its specific antigen is unknown. Per-base qualities were not stored, and no clone one base away is much larger. Within the sample, other DNA sequences also encode this same CDR3. The sample is drawn from a study of shared clonotypes between healthy human individuals (TCRdb year 2020). Study-level background: The cohort comprised a couple of women and three men aged 18 to 49 years. Per donor, three plates each were used for CD4 naive and CD4 memory, two for CD8 naive, and one for CD8 memory. Blood TCR repertoires of five healthy adults were deeply sequenced to estimate repertoire size and the extent of clonotype sharing between individuals. To increase sequencing depth and limit assay-specific biases, different laboratories used diverse techniques to prepare libraries and sequence TCR repertoires. Leukapheresis yielded between about 0.94 and 8.9 billion PBMCs per donor. Paper-wide results and their limitations: Larger estimated clonotype richness was generally found for naive subsets than for memory subsets. Rarefaction of sorted-subset datasets indicated incomplete sequencing despite the large sequencing depth. Pairwise subsampling indicated that sequencing depth was expected to affect the degree of clonotype sharing among donors. Sampling was restricted to blood, and TCR repertoires in tissue are likely to differ from TCR repertoires in blood. The small number of donors limited the genetic and exposure-history diversity represented. Compared with non-shared clonotypes, clonotypes shared by all four sorted-subset donors had higher generation probabilities. When four donors were compared, the shared fraction of clonotypes was about 5.5% for naive CD4, approximately 3.5% for naive CD8, 2.3% for memory CD4, and around 0.4% for memory CD8.

Healthy HIV-negative adults with no recently reported acute infections or vaccinations were included as donors. Every donor was a Caucasian adult residing in Nashville, Tennessee, USA. CD4+ T cells were enriched by magnetic negative selection, after which naive cells were positively selected on CD45RA and the negative fraction was taken as the memory subset. Blood was obtained by leukapheresis, after which PBMCs were separated by Ficoll-Histopaque density gradient centrifugation and cryopreserved in liquid nitrogen vapor phase. Analytical flow cytometry was used to check the purity and quantity of every magnetically sorted T cell population. Each sorted fraction had its genomic DNA isolated and then quantified by UV absorbance on a Nanodrop 2000c. Using the deep immunoSEQ assay, TCR CDR3 regions were amplified from genomic DNA by multiplex PCR. Genomic DNA extracted from each cell subset was distributed evenly over all wells of several immunoSEQ 96-well plates, and each plate served as one replicate. For sorted subsets, about 200 ng genomic DNA, equal to tens of thousands of T cell genomes, was loaded into each replicate PCR. Purified libraries were measured with a Qubit 3.0 fluorometer, size-checked on a Bioanalyzer 2100, and measured again with the KAPA Library Quantification kit. Every immunoSEQ 96-well plate was sequenced on a separate single-read 150-cycle Illumina NextSeq 550 flow cell. The authors' pipeline ran thus. Because the immunoSEQ output included only junctional sequences and no quality scores, the filtering could not be the same as the filtering used for full-length reads. Sequences were annotated with PyIR, a Python wrapper for IgBLAST v1.9, using IMGT germline references to assign V/J genes and CDR3. Reads with weak V/J assignments (E-value above 1e-6), missing CDR3, stop codons, out-of-frame junctions, or ambiguous translated residues were removed. V3J clonotypes were defined by identical inferred V gene, J gene, and CDR3 amino acid sequence. Percentage overlap between repertoires was calculated by dividing the number of shared unique clonotypes by the size of the smaller repertoire. Repertoire richness was assessed with RTK rarefaction, the Chao1 estimator, and Recon v2.1 estimates of unobserved clonotypes. OLGA was used to compute generation probabilities for all TCRbeta clonotypes that the gDNA method yielded from a few donors. TCRdb took over this immuneACCESS table, retaining in-frame rearrangements with V and J assigned. Such tables are incomplete; in checked studies, under half of the missing clones stem from an unresolved V gene, and the remainder is unexplained. V, J and clone size are taken as reported in that table, and D and trimming were inferred from the DNA itself. The sample records 2 million to 2.5 million clones, 90% to 95% of which are singletons. The top ten clones comprise about 0.39% of the sample.

There are 14 amino acids in the CDR3, from cysteine to phenylalanine inclusive. Just CDR3 DNA is preserved here, 42 bases in frame from base 1. Germline trimming amounts to 0 bases on V and 5 bases on J, with 1 as the count of junction bases outside the gene matches. According to the germline V gene, CDR1 reads SGHRS and CDR2 reads YFSETQ. The receptor comes from a man aged 18 to 29 in good health. Some clones in this sample may be carry-over from other donors' samples. Sequencing was performed on naive CD4+ T cells from PBMCs. Taken with the paper, the label for cell subset or site translates to: CD45RA+ positively selected. Recombination joined TRBV5-1 with TRBJ2-5; 10 central nucleotides agree with TRBD2. CDR3 sequence: CASSLGAGGETQYF. The nucleotides read TGCGCCAGCAGCTTGGGAGCGGGAGGGGAGACCCAGTACTTC.